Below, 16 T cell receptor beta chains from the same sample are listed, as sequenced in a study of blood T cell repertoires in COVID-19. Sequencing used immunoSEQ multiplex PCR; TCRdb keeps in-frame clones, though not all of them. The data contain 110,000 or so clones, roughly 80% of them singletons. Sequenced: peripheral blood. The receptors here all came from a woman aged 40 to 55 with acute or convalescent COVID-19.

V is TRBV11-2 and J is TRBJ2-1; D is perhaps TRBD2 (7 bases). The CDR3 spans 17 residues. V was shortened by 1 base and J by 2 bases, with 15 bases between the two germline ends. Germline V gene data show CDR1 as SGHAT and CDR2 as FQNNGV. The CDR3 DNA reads TGTGCCAGCAGCTTAGGGGCCGGGCGGGGGCCCTACAATGAGCAGTTCTTC. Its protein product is CASSLGAGRGPYNEQFF.

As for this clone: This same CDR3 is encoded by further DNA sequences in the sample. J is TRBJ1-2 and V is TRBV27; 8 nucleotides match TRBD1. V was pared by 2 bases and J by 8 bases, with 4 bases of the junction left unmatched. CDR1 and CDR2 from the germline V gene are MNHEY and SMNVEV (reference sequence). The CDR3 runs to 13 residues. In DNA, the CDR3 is TGTGCCAGCAGTTTAGGACAGGGCGGGGGCTACACCTTC. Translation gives CASSLGQGGGYTF.

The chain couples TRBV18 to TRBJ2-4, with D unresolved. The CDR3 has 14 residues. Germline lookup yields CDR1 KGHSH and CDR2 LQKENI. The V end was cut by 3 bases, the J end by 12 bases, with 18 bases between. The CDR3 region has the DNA TGTGCCAGCTCACCTACCCCAGACGGGTCCCATCAGTACTTC. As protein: CASSPTPDGSHQYF. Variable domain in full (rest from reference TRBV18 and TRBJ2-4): NAGVMQNPRHLVRRRGQEARLRCSPMKGHSHVYWYRQLPEEGLKFMVYLQKENIIDESGMPKERFSAEFPKEGPSILRIQQVVRGDSAAYFCASSPTPDGSHQYFGAGTRLSVL.

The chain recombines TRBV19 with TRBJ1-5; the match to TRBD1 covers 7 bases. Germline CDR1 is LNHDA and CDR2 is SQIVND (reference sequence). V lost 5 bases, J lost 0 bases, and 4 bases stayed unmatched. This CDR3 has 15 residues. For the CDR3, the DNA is TGTGCCAGTAGTCCACAGGGGTCTAGCAATCAGCCCCAGCATTTT. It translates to CASSPQGSSNQPQHF.

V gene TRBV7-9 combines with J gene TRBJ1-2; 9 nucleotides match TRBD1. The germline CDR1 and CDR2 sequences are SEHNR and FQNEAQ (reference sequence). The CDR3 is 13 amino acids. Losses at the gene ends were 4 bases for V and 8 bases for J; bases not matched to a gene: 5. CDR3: CASSWTGEGGYTF. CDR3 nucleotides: TGTGCCAGCAGCTGGACAGGGGAAGGCGGCTACACCTTC.

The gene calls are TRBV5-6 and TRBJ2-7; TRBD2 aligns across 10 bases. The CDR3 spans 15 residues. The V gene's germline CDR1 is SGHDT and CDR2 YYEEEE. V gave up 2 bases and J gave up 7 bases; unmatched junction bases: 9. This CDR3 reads CASSFYSGGLFEQYF. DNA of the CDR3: TGTGCCAGCAGCTTTTATAGCGGGGGGCTCTTTGAGCAGTACTTC.

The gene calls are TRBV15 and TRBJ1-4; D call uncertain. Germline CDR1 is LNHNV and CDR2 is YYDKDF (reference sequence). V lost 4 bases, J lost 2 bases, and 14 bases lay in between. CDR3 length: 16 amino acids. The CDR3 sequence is CATSMDYGGTNEKLFF. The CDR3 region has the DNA TGTGCCACCAGCATGGACTACGGAGGTACTAATGAAAAACTGTTTTTT.

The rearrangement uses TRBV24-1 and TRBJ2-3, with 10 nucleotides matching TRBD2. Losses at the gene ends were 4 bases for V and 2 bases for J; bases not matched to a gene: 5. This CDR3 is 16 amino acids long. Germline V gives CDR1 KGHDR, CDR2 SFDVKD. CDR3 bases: TGTGCCACCAGTGACTCGAGCGGGGGGGCCACAGATACGCAGTATTTT. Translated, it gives CATSDSSGGATDTQYF.

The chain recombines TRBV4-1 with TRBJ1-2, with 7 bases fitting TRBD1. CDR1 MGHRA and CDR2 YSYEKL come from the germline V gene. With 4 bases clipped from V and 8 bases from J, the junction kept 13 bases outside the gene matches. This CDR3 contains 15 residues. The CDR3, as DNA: TGCGCCAGCAGCCCCGGACAGGTTCAAAGTCAAGGCTACACCTTC. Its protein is CASSPGQVQSQGYTF.

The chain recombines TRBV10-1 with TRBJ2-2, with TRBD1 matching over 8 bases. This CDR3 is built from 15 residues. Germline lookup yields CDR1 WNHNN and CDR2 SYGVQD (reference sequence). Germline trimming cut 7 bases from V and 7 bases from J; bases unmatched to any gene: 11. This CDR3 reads CASKFSQGASGELFF. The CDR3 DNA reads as TGCGCCAGCAAGTTTAGTCAGGGGGCGAGCGGGGAGCTGTTTTTT.

For the CDR3, the DNA is TGTGCCAGCAGCAATCCACATGAGGGGGCTTACGAGCAGTACTTC. Amino acids: CASSNPHEGAYEQYF. The V and J genes are TRBV27 and TRBJ2-7; 7 bases fit TRBD1. CDR3 length: 15 amino acids. The V gene end was trimmed by 6 bases and the J gene end by 4 bases; junction bases not matched to a gene: 12. Germline CDR1 MNHEY, CDR2 SMNVEV (reference sequence).

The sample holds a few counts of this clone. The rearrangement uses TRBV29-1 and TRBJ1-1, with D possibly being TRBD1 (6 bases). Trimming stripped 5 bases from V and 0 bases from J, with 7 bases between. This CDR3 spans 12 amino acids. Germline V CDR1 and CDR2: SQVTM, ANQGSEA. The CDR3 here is CSVRQVNTEAFF. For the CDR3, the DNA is TGCAGCGTTAGACAGGTGAACACTGAAGCTTTCTTT.

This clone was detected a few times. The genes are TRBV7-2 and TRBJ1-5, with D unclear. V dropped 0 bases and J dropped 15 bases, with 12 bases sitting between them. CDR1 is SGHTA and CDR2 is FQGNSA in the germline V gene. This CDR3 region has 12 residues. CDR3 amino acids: CASSLAHGVAHF. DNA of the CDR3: TGTGCCAGCAGCTTAGCGCACGGGGTGGCGCATTTT.

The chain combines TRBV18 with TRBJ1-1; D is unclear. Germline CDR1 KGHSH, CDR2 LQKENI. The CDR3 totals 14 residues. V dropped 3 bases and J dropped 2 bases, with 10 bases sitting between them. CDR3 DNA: TGTGCCAGCTCACCGTCGCAGTCCAACACTGAAGCTTTCTTT. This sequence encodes CASSPSQSNTEAFF. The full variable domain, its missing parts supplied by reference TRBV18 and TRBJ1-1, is NAGVMQNPRHLVRRRGQEARLRCSPMKGHSHVYWYRQLPEEGLKFMVYLQKENIIDESGMPKERFSAEFPKEGPSILRIQQVVRGDSAAYFCASSPSQSNTEAFFGQGTRLTVV.

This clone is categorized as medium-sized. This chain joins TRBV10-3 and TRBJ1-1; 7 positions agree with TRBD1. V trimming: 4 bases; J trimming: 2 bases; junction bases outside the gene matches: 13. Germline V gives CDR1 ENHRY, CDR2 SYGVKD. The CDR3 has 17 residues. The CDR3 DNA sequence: TGTGCCATCAGTGTTAGACAGGGAAGAGAGGTCAACACTGAAGCTTTCTTT. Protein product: CAISVRQGREVNTEAFF.

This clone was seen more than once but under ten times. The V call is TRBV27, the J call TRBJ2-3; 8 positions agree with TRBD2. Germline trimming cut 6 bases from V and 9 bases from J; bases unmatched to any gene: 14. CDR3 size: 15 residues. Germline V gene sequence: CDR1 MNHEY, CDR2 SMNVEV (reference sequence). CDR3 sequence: CASSLAVGGAWTQYF. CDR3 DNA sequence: TGTGCCAGCAGCTTAGCCGTCGGGGGGGCTTGGACGCAGTATTTT.